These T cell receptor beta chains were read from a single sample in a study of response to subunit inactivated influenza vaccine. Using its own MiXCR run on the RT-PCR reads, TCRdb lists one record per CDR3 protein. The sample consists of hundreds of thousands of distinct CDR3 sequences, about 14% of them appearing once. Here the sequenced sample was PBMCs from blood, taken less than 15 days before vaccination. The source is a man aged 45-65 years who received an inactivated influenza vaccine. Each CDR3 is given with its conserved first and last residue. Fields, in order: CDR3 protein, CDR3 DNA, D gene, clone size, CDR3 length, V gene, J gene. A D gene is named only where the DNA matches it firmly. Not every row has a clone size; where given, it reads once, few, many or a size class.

cdr3_aa: CSVVRKVTGSITDTQYF; cdr3_nt: TGCAGCGTGGTCCGGAAGGTGACAGGGTCGATCACAGATACGCAGTATTTT; d_call: TRBD1; clone_size: few; cdr3_length: 17; v_call: TRBV29-1; j_call: TRBJ2-3
cdr3_aa: CASSLSLRGARGGQFF; cdr3_nt: TGTGCCAGCAGCTTATCTCTGCGGGGGGCCCGTGGAGGGCAGTTCTTC; d_call: TRBD2; clone_size: .; cdr3_length: 16; v_call: TRBV7-9; j_call: TRBJ2-1
cdr3_aa: CAWSVRGNEQFF; cdr3_nt: TGTGCCTGGAGTGTAAGGGGGAATGAGCAGTTCTTC; d_call: .; clone_size: .; cdr3_length: 12; v_call: TRBV30; j_call: TRBJ2-1
cdr3_aa: CASSPLWIGSPLHF; cdr3_nt: TGTGCCAGCAGCCCACTCTGGATAGGCTCACCCCTCCACTTT; d_call: .; clone_size: .; cdr3_length: 14; v_call: TRBV14; j_call: TRBJ1-6
cdr3_aa: CASSQGTVGPQHF; cdr3_nt: TGTGCCAGCAGCCAAGGGACAGTAGGGCCCCAGCATTTT; d_call: .; clone_size: .; cdr3_length: 13; v_call: TRBV14; j_call: TRBJ1-5
cdr3_aa: CASSQGRTAAKNIQYF; cdr3_nt: TGTGCCAGCAGCCAAGGGAGGACGGCTGCCAAAAACATTCAGTACTTC; d_call: .; clone_size: few; cdr3_length: 16; v_call: TRBV4-2; j_call: TRBJ2-4
cdr3_aa: CASSPGSSSYNSPLHF; cdr3_nt: TGCGCCAGCAGCCCGGGGTCGAGCTCCTATAATTCACCCCTCCACTTT; d_call: .; clone_size: few; cdr3_length: 16; v_call: TRBV5-1; j_call: TRBJ1-6
cdr3_aa: CSARELTEDGYTF; cdr3_nt: TGCAGTGCTAGAGAACTGACAGAAGATGGCTACACCTTC; d_call: .; clone_size: few; cdr3_length: 13; v_call: TRBV20-1; j_call: TRBJ1-2
cdr3_aa: CASSLAGGSGNTIYF; cdr3_nt: TGCGCCAGCAGCTTGGCAGGGGGCTCTGGAAACACCATATATTTT; d_call: TRBD1; clone_size: many; cdr3_length: 15; v_call: TRBV5-1; j_call: TRBJ1-3
cdr3_aa: CASSLASTMTGTGELFF; cdr3_nt: TGTGCCAGCAGCTTAGCGAGTACCATGACTGGGACCGGGGAGCTGTTTTTT; d_call: .; clone_size: .; cdr3_length: 17; v_call: TRBV7-2; j_call: TRBJ2-2
cdr3_aa: CASSVPFVRGRDTQYF; cdr3_nt: TGTGCCAGCAGCGTCCCCTTCGTGAGGGGGAGGGATACGCAGTATTTT; d_call: .; clone_size: few; cdr3_length: 16; v_call: TRBV11-2; j_call: TRBJ2-3
cdr3_aa: CASTTAGDGYTF; cdr3_nt: TGTGCCAGCACTACCGCGGGGGATGGCTACACCTTC; d_call: .; clone_size: .; cdr3_length: 12; v_call: TRBV7-9; j_call: TRBJ1-2
cdr3_aa: CSATEPPAGGYEQYF; cdr3_nt: TGCAGTGCTACCGAACCTCCAGCGGGGGGTTACGAGCAGTACTTC; d_call: TRBD2; clone_size: .; cdr3_length: 15; v_call: TRBV20-1; j_call: TRBJ2-7
cdr3_aa: CSVTIGRAGTDTQYF; cdr3_nt: TGCAGCGTTACCATCGGGAGGGCCGGCACAGATACGCAGTATTTT; d_call: TRBD2; clone_size: few; cdr3_length: 15; v_call: TRBV29-1; j_call: TRBJ2-3
cdr3_aa: CASSYPGTSALGTYNEQFF; cdr3_nt: TGCGCCAGCAGCTACCCCGGGACGTCGGCACTGGGGACCTACAATGAGCAGTTCTTC; d_call: .; clone_size: few; cdr3_length: 19; v_call: TRBV5-1; j_call: TRBJ2-1
cdr3_aa: CASSVTRNIQYF; cdr3_nt: TGTGCCAGCAGTGTCACTAGAAACATTCAGTACTTC; d_call: .; clone_size: few; cdr3_length: 12; v_call: TRBV12-3/TRBV12-4; j_call: TRBJ2-4
cdr3_aa: CASSYTGVEKLFF; cdr3_nt: TGTGCCAGCAGTTATACAGGGGTCGAAAAACTGTTTTTT; d_call: TRBD1; clone_size: .; cdr3_length: 13; v_call: TRBV6-6; j_call: TRBJ1-4
cdr3_aa: CASSSRTADSGANVLTF; cdr3_nt: TGTGCCAGCAGCTCAAGGACGGCGGACTCTGGGGCCAACGTCCTGACTTTC; d_call: .; clone_size: .; cdr3_length: 17; v_call: TRBV7-3; j_call: TRBJ2-6
cdr3_aa: CASSFNQGNYGYTF; cdr3_nt: TGTGCCAGCAGTTTTAATCAGGGCAACTATGGCTACACCTTC; d_call: .; clone_size: few; cdr3_length: 14; v_call: TRBV12-3/TRBV12-4; j_call: TRBJ1-2
cdr3_aa: CASTSVVTYEQYF; cdr3_nt: TGTGCCAGCACCTCCGTGGTAACCTACGAGCAGTACTTC; d_call: .; clone_size: few; cdr3_length: 13; v_call: TRBV12-3/TRBV12-4; j_call: TRBJ2-7
cdr3_aa: CASGLRLAGGPTDTQYF; cdr3_nt: TGTGCTAGTGGTTTGAGACTGGCGGGAGGCCCCACAGATACGCAGTATTTT; d_call: TRBD2; clone_size: .; cdr3_length: 17; v_call: TRBV12-5; j_call: TRBJ2-3
cdr3_aa: CASTPGRIFPIYF; cdr3_nt: TGTGCCAGCACCCCGGGACGGATTTTTCCCATATATTTT; d_call: .; clone_size: few; cdr3_length: 13; v_call: TRBV12-3/TRBV12-4; j_call: TRBJ1-3
cdr3_aa: CASSSDLGGNSPLHF; cdr3_nt: TGCGCCAGCAGCTCGGATCTAGGCGGTAATTCACCCCTCCACTTT; d_call: .; clone_size: many; cdr3_length: 15; v_call: TRBV5-1; j_call: TRBJ1-6
cdr3_aa: CASSLATSLVSGYTF; cdr3_nt: TGTGCCAGCAGCTTAGCCACGTCCCTGGTTTCGGGCTACACCTTC; d_call: .; clone_size: many; cdr3_length: 15; v_call: TRBV7-9; j_call: TRBJ1-2
cdr3_aa: CASSPSGAGPWGYTF; cdr3_nt: TGTGCCAGCAGCCCATCAGGGGCAGGCCCTTGGGGCTACACCTTC; d_call: .; clone_size: few; cdr3_length: 15; v_call: TRBV27; j_call: TRBJ1-2
cdr3_aa: CASSFPRHGAETQYF; cdr3_nt: TGTGCCAGCAGTTTCCCCCGTCACGGGGCAGAGACCCAGTACTTC; d_call: .; clone_size: .; cdr3_length: 15; v_call: TRBV12-3/TRBV12-4; j_call: TRBJ2-5
cdr3_aa: CSARDGNTEAFF; cdr3_nt: TGCAGTGCTAGAGACGGGAACACTGAAGCTTTCTTT; d_call: .; clone_size: .; cdr3_length: 12; v_call: TRBV20-1; j_call: TRBJ1-1
cdr3_aa: CASRSTANTEAFF; cdr3_nt: TGTGCCAGCAGGTCGACCGCGAACACTGAAGCTTTCTTT; d_call: .; clone_size: .; cdr3_length: 13; v_call: TRBV12-3/TRBV12-4; j_call: TRBJ1-1
cdr3_aa: CASSVSGGNTDTQYF; cdr3_nt: TGTGCCAGCAGCGTTAGCGGGGGGAACACAGATACGCAGTATTTT; d_call: TRBD2; clone_size: .; cdr3_length: 15; v_call: TRBV9; j_call: TRBJ2-3
cdr3_aa: CASSNAIGGTGELFF; cdr3_nt: TGTGCCAGCAGTAACGCTATCGGAGGCACCGGGGAGCTGTTTTTT; d_call: .; clone_size: few; cdr3_length: 15; v_call: TRBV2; j_call: TRBJ2-2
cdr3_aa: CASSDPRAAGSTEAFF; cdr3_nt: TGTGCCAGCAGTGACCCTAGGGCCGCGGGGAGCACTGAAGCTTTCTTT; d_call: .; clone_size: .; cdr3_length: 16; v_call: TRBV6-1; j_call: TRBJ1-1
cdr3_aa: CASSVASYNEQFF; cdr3_nt: TGTGCCAGCAGTGTTGCTAGCTACAATGAGCAGTTCTTC; d_call: .; clone_size: .; cdr3_length: 13; v_call: TRBV12-3/TRBV12-4; j_call: TRBJ2-1
cdr3_aa: CSVAISGSTDTQYF; cdr3_nt: TGCAGCGTAGCCATTAGCGGATCCACAGATACGCAGTATTTT; d_call: .; clone_size: .; cdr3_length: 14; v_call: TRBV29-1; j_call: TRBJ2-3
cdr3_aa: CASSQWLNYEQYF; cdr3_nt: TGCGCCAGCAGCCAGTGGTTAAACTACGAGCAGTACTTC; d_call: .; clone_size: .; cdr3_length: 13; v_call: TRBV4-1; j_call: TRBJ2-7
cdr3_aa: CASSVRPSNTEAFF; cdr3_nt: TGTGCCAGCAGCGTACGCCCAAGTAACACTGAAGCTTTCTTT; d_call: .; clone_size: many; cdr3_length: 14; v_call: TRBV9; j_call: TRBJ1-1
cdr3_aa: CASTNSGGGYYGYTF; cdr3_nt: TGTGCCAGCACCAACTCCGGCGGGGGGTATTATGGCTACACCTTC; d_call: .; clone_size: many; cdr3_length: 15; v_call: TRBV6-2/TRBV6-3; j_call: TRBJ1-2
cdr3_aa: CAWSVYGEVGANVLTF; cdr3_nt: TGTGCCTGGAGTGTATACGGGGAAGTCGGGGCCAACGTCCTGACTTTC; d_call: .; clone_size: few; cdr3_length: 16; v_call: TRBV30; j_call: TRBJ2-6
cdr3_aa: CASRRQGAGEQYF; cdr3_nt: TGTGCCAGTAGACGACAGGGGGCGGGCGAGCAGTACTTC; d_call: TRBD1; clone_size: .; cdr3_length: 13; v_call: TRBV19; j_call: TRBJ2-7
cdr3_aa: CASSRQGVTETQYF; cdr3_nt: TGTGCCAGCAGTCGACAGGGAGTTACAGAGACCCAGTACTTC; d_call: TRBD1; clone_size: .; cdr3_length: 14; v_call: TRBV12-3/TRBV12-4; j_call: TRBJ2-5
cdr3_aa: CASRIPGTDTQYF; cdr3_nt: TGTGCCAGCAGGATACCAGGGACAGATACGCAGTATTTT; d_call: .; clone_size: few; cdr3_length: 13; v_call: TRBV6-2/TRBV6-3; j_call: TRBJ2-3
cdr3_aa: CASRRDSGRGEQFF; cdr3_nt: TGTGCCAGCAGGCGGGATAGCGGGAGGGGCGAGCAGTTCTTC; d_call: TRBD2; clone_size: many; cdr3_length: 14; v_call: TRBV3-1; j_call: TRBJ2-1
cdr3_aa: CASSVNPNQPQHF; cdr3_nt: TGTGCCAGCAGCGTAAACCCCAATCAGCCCCAGCATTTT; d_call: .; clone_size: .; cdr3_length: 13; v_call: TRBV13; j_call: TRBJ1-5
cdr3_aa: CASSPYTGFGSPLHF; cdr3_nt: TGTGCCAGCAGCCCCTACACAGGGTTTGGGTCACCCCTCCACTTT; d_call: .; clone_size: .; cdr3_length: 15; v_call: TRBV3-1; j_call: TRBJ1-6
cdr3_aa: CASSRSTGLGSYNSPLHF; cdr3_nt: TGTGCCAGCAGCCGTTCCACAGGGTTGGGCTCCTATAATTCACCCCTCCACTTT; d_call: .; clone_size: .; cdr3_length: 18; v_call: TRBV28; j_call: TRBJ1-6
cdr3_aa: CASSFLGGSGIYNEQFF; cdr3_nt: TGTGCCAGCAGCTTTTTGGGGGGGAGTGGAATCTACAATGAGCAGTTCTTC; d_call: TRBD2; clone_size: few; cdr3_length: 17; v_call: TRBV7-8; j_call: TRBJ2-1
cdr3_aa: CASSQVPGQGAYEQYF; cdr3_nt: TGTGCCAGCAGCCAAGTTCCAGGACAGGGGGCCTACGAGCAGTACTTC; d_call: TRBD1; clone_size: .; cdr3_length: 16; v_call: TRBV3-1; j_call: TRBJ2-7
cdr3_aa: CASSSYGTTNEKLFF; cdr3_nt: TGTGCCAGCAGTTCATATGGGACAACTAATGAAAAACTGTTTTTT; d_call: .; clone_size: few; cdr3_length: 15; v_call: TRBV12-3/TRBV12-4; j_call: TRBJ1-4
cdr3_aa: CASSFRDSLQETQYF; cdr3_nt: TGCGCCAGCAGCTTCAGGGACAGCCTGCAAGAGACCCAGTACTTC; d_call: TRBD1; clone_size: .; cdr3_length: 15; v_call: TRBV5-1; j_call: TRBJ2-5
cdr3_aa: CASKKLPGPPINYGYTF; cdr3_nt: TGTGCCAGCAAAAAATTGCCCGGGCCACCGATTAACTATGGCTACACCTTC; d_call: .; clone_size: few; cdr3_length: 17; v_call: TRBV5-5; j_call: TRBJ1-2
cdr3_aa: CASSTQDRRGEQYF; cdr3_nt: TGTGCCAGCAGCACCCAGGACAGGAGGGGCGAGCAGTACTTC; d_call: .; clone_size: few; cdr3_length: 14; v_call: TRBV7-2; j_call: TRBJ2-7
cdr3_aa: CSVVGATYEQYF; cdr3_nt: TGCAGCGTTGTAGGTGCAACCTACGAGCAGTACTTC; d_call: .; clone_size: few; cdr3_length: 12; v_call: TRBV29-1; j_call: TRBJ2-7
cdr3_aa: CSATLVGGDGYTF; cdr3_nt: TGCAGTGCCACCCTTGTGGGGGGGGATGGCTACACCTTC; d_call: .; clone_size: many; cdr3_length: 13; v_call: TRBV20-1; j_call: TRBJ1-2
cdr3_aa: CASSLARTSSNEQFF; cdr3_nt: TGTGCCAGCAGCTTAGCGCGTACTAGCTCCAATGAGCAGTTCTTC; d_call: .; clone_size: few; cdr3_length: 15; v_call: TRBV7-9; j_call: TRBJ2-1
cdr3_aa: CASSPSGRAVNEQFF; cdr3_nt: TGTGCCAGCAGCCCTAGCGGGAGGGCCGTCAATGAGCAGTTCTTC; d_call: TRBD2; clone_size: .; cdr3_length: 15; v_call: TRBV28; j_call: TRBJ2-1